This section outlines one T cell receptor (beta chain) sequence together with its context. TCR beta CDR3 regions were amplified from RNA. First-round RT-PCR with HTBI primers amplified the TCR CDR3 region. TCRdb ran MiXCR on the multiplex PCR reads and lists one entry per CDR3 protein. The sample shows about 560,000 distinct CDR3 sequences, more than 45% of them seen only once. The data were obtained in a study of T cells in Graves' hyperthyroidism and ophthalmopathy. The length of the CDR3 is 13 residues. Germline CDR1 reads WNHNN; CDR2 reads SYGVQD (reference sequence). V lost 2 bases to trimming and J lost 3 bases, with 8 bases between them.

The V and J genes are TRBV10-1 and TRBJ2-7; weak D call: TRBD2 (6 bases). The specimen sequenced was peripheral blood or thyroid tissue (not recorded which). The sequence derives from a woman aged 18-29 years with Graves' hyperthyroidism. The CDR3 sequence: CASSETGLYEQYF. For the CDR3, the DNA is TGCGCCAGCAGTGAGACGGGACTCTACGAGCAGTACTTC.